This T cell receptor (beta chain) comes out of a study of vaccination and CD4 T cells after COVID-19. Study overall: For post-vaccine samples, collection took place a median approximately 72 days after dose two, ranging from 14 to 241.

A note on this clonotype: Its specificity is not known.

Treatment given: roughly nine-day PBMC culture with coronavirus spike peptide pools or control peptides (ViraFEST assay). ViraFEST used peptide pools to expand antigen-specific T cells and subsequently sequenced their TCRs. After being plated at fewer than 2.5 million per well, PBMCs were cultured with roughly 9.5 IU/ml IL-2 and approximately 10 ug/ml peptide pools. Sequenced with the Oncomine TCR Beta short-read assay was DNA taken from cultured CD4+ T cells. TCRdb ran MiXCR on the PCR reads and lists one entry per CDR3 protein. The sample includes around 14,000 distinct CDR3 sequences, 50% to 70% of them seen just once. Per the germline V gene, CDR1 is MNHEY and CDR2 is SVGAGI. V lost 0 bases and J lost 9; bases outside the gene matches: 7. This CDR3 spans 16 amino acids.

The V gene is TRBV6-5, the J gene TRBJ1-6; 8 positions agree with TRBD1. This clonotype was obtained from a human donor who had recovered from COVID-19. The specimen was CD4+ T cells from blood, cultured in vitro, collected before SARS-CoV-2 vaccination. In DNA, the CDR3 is TGTGCCAGCAGTTACTCGTCGGACAGGGCTCGTTCACCCCTCCACTTT. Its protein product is CASSYSSDRARSPLHF.